A selection of T cell receptor beta chains follows, all from one sample in a study of response to subunit inactivated influenza vaccine. One entry per CDR3 protein, called by TCRdb with MiXCR from the RT-PCR reads. The repertoire holds about 540,000 distinct CDR3 sequences, with under 30% as singletons. These data also featured in a second study, about T cells expressing NK-cell markers.

The material was CD4+ T cells sorted from PBMCs, obtained roughly 12 days after vaccination. The source of these receptors is a man between 50 and 59 years old who received an inactivated influenza vaccine. CDR3s include the opening cysteine and the closing phenylalanine or tryptophan. The D gene is left open where the match is weak. Clone size is not always given. Where it is, it says once, few, many or a class for expanded clones.

CDR3aa: CAISGDRGREQYF; CDR3nt: TGTGCCATCAGTGGGGACAGGGGGCGCGAGCAGTACTTC; v_gene: TRBV10-3; len: 13; d_gene: TRBD1; abundance: few; j_gene: TRBJ2-7
CDR3aa: CAMGPGLGIRSDTQYF; CDR3nt: TGTGCCATGGGCCCGGGGCTGGGAATAAGGTCAGATACGCAGTATTTT; v_gene: TRBV5-6; len: 16; d_gene: .; abundance: .; j_gene: TRBJ2-3
CDR3aa: CASRTNRRGGFNEQFF; CDR3nt: TGCGCCAGCAGGACCAACCGGCGGGGGGGCTTCAATGAGCAGTTCTTC; v_gene: TRBV10-2; len: 16; d_gene: TRBD2; abundance: .; j_gene: TRBJ2-1
CDR3aa: CSADGASGKETQYF; CDR3nt: TGCAGTGCCGACGGGGCTAGCGGGAAAGAGACCCAGTACTTC; v_gene: TRBV20-1; len: 14; d_gene: TRBD2; abundance: few; j_gene: TRBJ2-5
CDR3aa: CASSQDLGPGSYEQYF; CDR3nt: TGCGCCAGCAGCCAAGACTTGGGGCCCGGGAGCTACGAGCAGTACTTC; v_gene: TRBV4-3; len: 16; d_gene: .; abundance: few; j_gene: TRBJ2-7
CDR3aa: CATSRDSRLWGNEQFF; CDR3nt: TGTGCCACCAGCAGGGACAGTAGGCTTTGGGGTAATGAGCAGTTCTTC; v_gene: TRBV15; len: 16; d_gene: .; abundance: many; j_gene: TRBJ2-1
CDR3aa: CSVGPRVSDTQYF; CDR3nt: TGCAGCGTCGGACCCAGGGTTTCAGATACGCAGTATTTT; v_gene: TRBV29-1; len: 13; d_gene: .; abundance: few; j_gene: TRBJ2-3
CDR3aa: CASSQFLGPTGANVLTF; CDR3nt: TGTGCCAGCAGCCAATTCCTGGGACCAACTGGGGCCAACGTCCTGACTTTC; v_gene: TRBV14; len: 17; d_gene: .; abundance: .; j_gene: TRBJ2-6
CDR3aa: CASCAGQVNEQYF; CDR3nt: TGTGCCAGCTGTGCGGGACAGGTGAACGAGCAGTACTTC; v_gene: TRBV28; len: 13; d_gene: TRBD1; abundance: few; j_gene: TRBJ2-7
CDR3aa: CASNRLGGVGYTF; CDR3nt: TGTGCCAGTAACAGGTTAGGAGGAGTCGGCTACACCTTC; v_gene: TRBV12-3/TRBV12-4; len: 13; d_gene: .; abundance: few; j_gene: TRBJ1-2
CDR3aa: CASSWDRVNEKLFF; CDR3nt: TGTGCCAGCAGCTGGGACAGGGTGAACGAAAAACTGTTTTTT; v_gene: TRBV7-8; len: 14; d_gene: TRBD1; abundance: few; j_gene: TRBJ1-4
CDR3aa: CASRKTPGEQYF; CDR3nt: TGTGCCAGCAGAAAAACCCCGGGCGAGCAGTACTTC; v_gene: TRBV6-5; len: 12; d_gene: .; abundance: .; j_gene: TRBJ2-7
CDR3aa: CASSPPWGRELTDTQYF; CDR3nt: TGTGCCAGCAGCCCCCCCTGGGGGAGGGAGCTCACAGATACGCAGTATTTT; v_gene: TRBV14; len: 17; d_gene: TRBD2; abundance: few; j_gene: TRBJ2-3
CDR3aa: CSARTGAGYTF; CDR3nt: TGCAGTGCTAGGACAGGGGCGGGCTACACCTTC; v_gene: TRBV20-1; len: 11; d_gene: TRBD1; abundance: few; j_gene: TRBJ1-2
CDR3aa: CASSLRAGGGQYF; CDR3nt: TGTGCCAGCAGTTTACGGGCGGGAGGGGGGCAGTACTTC; v_gene: TRBV27; len: 13; d_gene: TRBD2; abundance: .; j_gene: TRBJ2-7